This entry lists 5 T cell receptor beta chains sequenced from one sample in a study of blood T cells in healthy people across ages. PCR was performed a second time for about 7 to 12 cycles using a sample-barcoded 5' primer and a J-beta primer mix. TCRdb called the 5' RACE reads again in MiXCR, with one record for every CDR3 protein. This sample has hundreds of thousands of distinct CDR3 sequences, with roughly three fifths found just once. Sequencing was performed on blood. All receptors derive from a man aged 55 to 70 in good health.

The rearrangement uses TRBV6-2 or TRBV6-3 and TRBJ2-7; D might be TRBD1 (6 bases). The CDR3 extends over 14 amino acids. Trimming took 6 bases from V and 5 from J, leaving 17 bases between them. Germline CDR1 reads MNHEY; CDR2 reads SVGEGT. CDR3 loop: CASRIFVGADEQYF. Here the CDR3 DNA reads TGTGCCAGCAGGATATTTGTGGGGGCTGACGAGCAGTACTTC.

Turning to this clonotype: This may be a read error: a much more frequent sequence differs by one nucleotide. The chain joins TRBV12-3 or TRBV12-4 to TRBJ2-3; 7 bases are a match to TRBD2. This CDR3 has 14 amino acids. With V trimmed by 4 bases and J by 11 bases, 12 bases remained unmatched. CDR3 nucleotides: TGTGCCAGCAGTTGTGGGGGGGGAGCAGATGTGCAGTATTTT. Its translation: CASSCGGGADVQYF.

The chain uses TRBV4-1 and TRBJ2-5, with D perhaps TRBD2 (6 bases). Trimming left V 0 bases short and J 2 bases short, with 16 bases between. Germline CDR1 is MGHRA and CDR2 is YSYEKL. The CDR3 runs 17 residues. The CDR3 sequence: CASSQDGVRGLQETQYF. CDR3 coding DNA: TGCGCCAGCAGCCAAGATGGTGTGCGGGGCTTACAAGAGACCCAGTACTTC.

The chain employs TRBV29-1 and TRBJ2-3; no definite D call. V lost 6 bases and J lost 6, with 10 bases in between. Germline V gene lookup returns CDR1 SQVTM and CDR2 ANQGSEA. The CDR3 sequence is 11 residues long. CDR3 in amino acids: CSVSRADTQYF. The CDR3, as DNA: TGCAGCGTATCCCGGGCGGATACGCAGTATTTT.

The chain couples TRBV7-9 to TRBJ2-3, with 9 nucleotides matching TRBD2. CDR3 length: 17 residues. With 7 bases clipped from V and 2 bases from J, the junction kept 13 bases outside the gene matches. The germline V gene encodes CDR1 SEHNR and CDR2 FQNEAQ (reference sequence). The CDR3 loop is CASIPASSGGLTDTQYF. Here the CDR3 DNA reads TGTGCCAGCATCCCGGCGAGTAGCGGGGGCCTCACAGATACGCAGTATTTT.